What follows are 23 T cell receptor beta chains derived from one specimen sequenced in a study of blood T cell repertoires in COVID-19 (dated by TCRdb to 2020 to 2021). The library was produced with the immunoSEQ multiplex PCR assay. TCRdb carries this immuneACCESS record with in-frame sequences only. Its versions omit some clonotypes, under half of them owing to an unresolved V gene in the studies checked, with the rest unexplained. The sample table lists around 250,000 clones, about 80% of them with a count of one. The ten largest account for 3.4% of the sample. The sequenced sample consisted of PBMCs or T cells enriched from blood (not recorded which). The receptors come from a man aged 50 to 59 who had recovered from COVID-19.

The rearrangement links TRBV30 to TRBJ1-3, with D possibly matching TRBD1 (5 bases). V lost 0 bases and J lost 5, with 14 bases in between. The length of the CDR3 is 15 residues. Germline V gene sequence: CDR1 GTSNPN, CDR2 SVGIG (reference sequence). CDR3 coding DNA: TGTGCCTGGAGTGTAGTGACAGAAGTTAGAAACACCATATATTTT. Amino acids: CAWSVVTEVRNTIYF.

This sequence joins TRBV27 and TRBJ1-1; 8 bases match TRBD1. Germline V lookup: CDR1 MNHEY, CDR2 SMNVEV (reference sequence). The CDR3 covers 17 residues. The trim removed 2 bases at V and 0 bases at J, leaving 8 bases unmatched. CDR3 sequence (DNA): TGTGCCAGCAGTTTACAGGGGGCCCGTCGGTTGAACACTGAAGCTTTCTTT. Translation gives CASSLQGARRLNTEAFF.

The gene calls are TRBV7-8 and TRBJ2-3; D is unclear. CDR1 and CDR2 from the germline V gene are SGHVS and FQNEAQ. V lost 2 bases and J 5 bases, leaving 5 bases between the germline ends. There are 12 residues in the CDR3. The CDR3 spells CASSLPRDTQYF. CDR3 nucleotide sequence: TGTGCCAGCAGCTTACCGCGAGATACGCAGTATTTT.

J is TRBJ2-2 and V is TRBV6-6, with D possibly matching TRBD2 (6 bases). The germline V gene has CDR1 MNHNY and CDR2 SVGAGI (reference sequence). This CDR3 is built from 13 residues. Trimming took 0 bases from V and 8 from J, leaving 7 bases between them. The CDR3 protein is CASSYSEGGELFF. As DNA, the CDR3 is TGTGCCAGCAGTTACTCGGAGGGGGGGGAGCTGTTTTTT.

The chain joins TRBV19 to TRBJ1-1, with a possible D match to TRBD1 (6 bases). Germline V gene lookup returns CDR1 LNHDA and CDR2 SQIVND (reference sequence). The CDR3 contains 12 residues. Trimming took 10 bases from V and 4 from J, leaving 13 bases between them. The DNA for the CDR3 is TGTGCCACCCACTCAGGGGCCACTGAAGCTTTCTTT. Its protein product is CATHSGATEAFF.

This rearrangement joins TRBV30 to TRBJ2-5; 10 positions agree with TRBD2. The CDR3 runs 15 residues. Germline CDR1 GTSNPN, CDR2 SVGIG (reference sequence). V lost 1 base, J lost 5 bases, and 7 bases stayed unmatched. For the CDR3, the DNA is TGTGCCTGGAGTGCAAGCGGGGGGGCGTGGGAGACCCAGTACTTC. Amino acids: CAWSASGGAWETQYF.

The rearrangement joins TRBV10-3 to TRBJ1-1; TRBD1 matches 7 bases. CDR1 and CDR2 from the germline V gene are ENHRY and SYGVKD. The V segment lost 4 bases and the J segment 3 bases; nucleotides outside the gene matches: 2. The CDR3 loop spans 13 amino acids. The CDR3 region is CAISGTGYTEAFF. DNA of the CDR3: TGTGCCATCAGTGGGACAGGATACACTGAAGCTTTCTTT.

This clone occurred once. The V gene is TRBV11-2, the J gene TRBJ1-2; D not resolved. The V gene's germline CDR1 is SGHAT and CDR2 FQNNGV. This CDR3 region has 13 residues. The V end was cut by 3 bases, the J end by 4 bases, with 9 bases between. The CDR3 coding sequence is TGTGCCAGCAGCTTTCTGCTACCCTATGGCTACACCTTC. As protein: CASSFLLPYGYTF.

The chain carries TRBV27 and TRBJ1-6; TRBD1 is a possible D gene (5 bases). This CDR3 comprises 15 residues. Germline assignment: CDR1 MNHEY and CDR2 SMNVEV (reference sequence). Trimming stripped 6 bases from V and 5 bases from J, with 14 bases between. This chain's CDR3 is CASRTGTPNNSPLHF. The DNA for the CDR3 is TGTGCCAGCAGGACCGGGACTCCTAATAATTCACCCCTCCACTTT.

This clone appeared a single time. V and J are TRBV29-1 and TRBJ1-5; D gene unclear. V lost 6 bases and J lost 2, with 14 bases in between. Germline V CDR1 and CDR2: SQVTM, ANQGSEA. The CDR3 loop spans 14 amino acids. DNA for the CDR3: TGCAGCGTGCGGGCCGGCCGGGGCAATCAGCCCCAGCATTTT. Translation: CSVRAGRGNQPQHF.

J is TRBJ2-1 and V is TRBV2; D call uncertain. CDR3 size: 14 residues. V lost 6 bases and J lost 6, with 15 bases in between. Germline V gene sequence: CDR1 SNHLY, CDR2 FYNNEI. CDR3 loop: CASRAQVVGNEQFF. As DNA, the CDR3 is TGTGCCAGCAGAGCTCAAGTCGTCGGCAATGAGCAGTTCTTC.

V and J are TRBV25-1 and TRBJ2-2; D call uncertain. Germline CDR1 reads MGHDK; CDR2 reads SYGVNS. V was cut by 1 base and J by 6 bases, with 3 bases left in between. The CDR3 totals 12 residues. The CDR3 protein is CASSESAGELFF. The CDR3 bases are TGTGCCAGCAGTGAATCCGCCGGGGAGCTGTTTTTT.

This clone was counted only a few times. The chain employs TRBV28 and TRBJ1-2; TRBD1 aligns across 9 bases. V lost 3 bases to trimming and J lost 4 bases; unmatched junction nucleotides: 3. Germline CDR1 is MDHEN and CDR2 is SYDVKM. The CDR3 runs 14 residues. The CDR3 DNA reads TGTGCCAGCAGTTTTGGACAGGGGCCCTATGGCTACACCTTC. Translated: CASSFGQGPYGYTF.

The V gene is TRBV18, the J gene TRBJ2-5; D is possibly TRBD1 (5 bases). CDR3 length: 17 residues. V was pared by 6 bases and J by 3 bases, with 23 bases between. Germline V gives CDR1 KGHSH, CDR2 LQKENI. CDR3 sequence reads: CASSPTVGQSSKETQYF. CDR3 DNA sequence: TGTGCCAGCTCGCCCACGGTGGGGCAGAGTAGTAAAGAGACCCAGTACTTC.

V gene TRBV11-3 combines with J gene TRBJ2-1; TRBD2 aligns across 13 bases. The V gene's germline CDR1 is SGHNT and CDR2 YENEEA. CDR3 length: 15 residues. V dropped 5 bases and J dropped 9; count of bases not matched to a gene: 7. The CDR3 DNA reads as TGTGCCAGCAGCGGGACTAGCGGGAATTCCGGTGAGCAGTTCTTC. Translated, it gives CASSGTSGNSGEQFF.

This clone has a single count. This chain links TRBV9 with TRBJ2-2; tentatively, D is TRBD1 (5 bases). The length of the CDR3 is 15 residues. Germline-derived CDR1 and CDR2 are SGDLS and YYNGEE. Trimming removed 6 bases at V and 4 bases at J, with 16 bases between. The CDR3 loop reads CASNPDGRVTGELFF. The CDR3 bases are TGTGCCAGCAATCCCGACGGCAGGGTCACCGGGGAGCTGTTTTTT. Using reference TRBV9 and TRBJ2-2 for the parts outside the CDR3, the full variable domain is DSGVTQTPKHLITATGQRVTLRCSPRSGDLSVYWYQQSLDQGLQFLIQYYNGEERAKGNILERFSAQQFPDLHSELNLSSLELGDSALYFCASNPDGRVTGELFFGEGSRLTVL.

This chain links TRBV12-5 with TRBJ1-5, with 10 bases aligning to TRBD1. This CDR3 spans 15 amino acids. The germline gives CDR1 LGHNT, CDR2 FRNRAP. V was pared by 4 bases and J by 6 bases, with 6 bases of the junction left unmatched. CDR3 amino acids: CASGSLDRGIQPQHF. As DNA, the CDR3 is TGTGCTAGTGGTTCGCTGGACAGGGGGATTCAGCCCCAGCATTTT.

The rearrangement links TRBV7-8 to TRBJ1-2; 9 nucleotides agree with TRBD1. Germline V lookup: CDR1 SGHVS, CDR2 FQNEAQ. J was trimmed by 6 bases and V by 1 base; bases with no gene match: 3. The CDR3 has 14 amino acids. The CDR3, as DNA: TGTGCCAGCAGCTTAGATGGGACAGGGCATGGCTACACCTTC. This codes for CASSLDGTGHGYTF.

This rearrangement joins TRBV6-5 to TRBJ1-6, with 8 bases aligning to TRBD1. Germline values: CDR1 MNHEY, CDR2 SVGAGI. With V trimmed by 5 bases and J by 6 bases, 6 bases remained unmatched. The CDR3 contains 15 residues. CDR3 bases: TGTGCCAGCAGTCGGACAGGGAGTCTTAATTCACCCCTCCACTTT. As protein: CASSRTGSLNSPLHF.

The chain couples TRBV2 to TRBJ1-6; 10 bases are shared with TRBD1. Germline trimming cut 7 bases from V and 9 bases from J; bases unmatched to any gene: 3. The germline V gene has CDR1 SNHLY and CDR2 FYNNEI. There are 13 residues in the CDR3. CDR3 sequence (DNA): TGTGCCAGCAAACGGGACAGGGGTTCACCCCTCCACTTT. The encoded protein is CASKRDRGSPLHF.

CDR3 DNA: TGTGCCAGCAGCTTAGAAAGCCCGCTACACTATGGCTACACCTTC. Protein: CASSLESPLHYGYTF. This rearrangement joins TRBV11-2 to TRBJ1-2, with unresolved D. The CDR3 covers 15 residues. Germline CDR1 is SGHAT and CDR2 is FQNNGV. The ends were cut back, 0 bases at V and 3 bases at J, with 11 bases in the middle.

This chain uses TRBV19 with TRBJ1-4; TRBD1 agrees at 8 bases. The CDR3 covers 15 residues. The V segment lost 6 bases and the J segment 0 bases; nucleotides outside the gene matches: 3. CDR1 LNHDA and CDR2 SQIVND come from the germline V gene (reference sequence). The CDR3 is CASSPRGPTNEKLFF. The CDR3 DNA is TGTGCCAGTAGCCCCAGGGGGCCAACTAATGAAAAACTGTTTTTT. The variable domain in full, with the rest retrieved from reference TRBV19 and TRBJ1-4, is DGGITQSPKYLFRKEGQNVTLSCEQNLNHDAMYWYRQDPGQGLRLIYYSQIVNDFQKGDIAEGYSVSREKKESFPLTVTSAQKNPTAFYLCASSPRGPTNEKLFFGSGTQLSVL.

The J gene is TRBJ2-7, the V gene TRBV7-6, with D tentatively TRBD1 (6 bases). There are 15 residues in the CDR3. Germline values: CDR1 SGHVS, CDR2 FNYEAQ. V was clipped by 6 bases and J by 3 bases, with 18 bases between them. The CDR3 DNA reads as TGTGCCAGCAGAGCATCACAGGGTGCCAACTACGAGCAGTACTTC. It yields the protein CASRASQGANYEQYF.